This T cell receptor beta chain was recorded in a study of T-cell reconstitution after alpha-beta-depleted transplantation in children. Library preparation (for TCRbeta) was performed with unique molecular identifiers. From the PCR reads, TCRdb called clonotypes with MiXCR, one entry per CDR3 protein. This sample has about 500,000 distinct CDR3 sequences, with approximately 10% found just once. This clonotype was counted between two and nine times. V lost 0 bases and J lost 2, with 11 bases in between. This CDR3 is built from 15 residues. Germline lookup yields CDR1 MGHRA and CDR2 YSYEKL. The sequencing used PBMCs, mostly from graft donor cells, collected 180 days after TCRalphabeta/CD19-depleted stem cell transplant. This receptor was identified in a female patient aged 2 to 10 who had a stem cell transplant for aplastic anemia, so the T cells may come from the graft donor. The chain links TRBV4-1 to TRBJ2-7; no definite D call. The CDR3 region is CASSQDVNPTYEQYF. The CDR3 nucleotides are TGCGCCAGCAGCCAAGATGTAAACCCAACCTACGAGCAGTACTTC.